A single sample is the source of the 21 T cell receptor beta chains below, sequenced in a study of cytomegalovirus exposure and HLA in healthy donors. The primer mix had 60 Vbeta and 13 Jbeta primers. Clones were read by immunoSEQ multiplex PCR, and TCRdb kept only the in-frame ones, dropping some. This sample has roughly 180,000 clones, with approximately 72% found just once. The sequencing sample was made of PBMCs. These receptors were collected from a female donor in good health and CMV-seronegative.

The sample holds a few counts of this clone. The chain joins TRBV2 to TRBJ2-1; weak D call: TRBD2 (5 bases). The CDR3 has 13 amino acids. In germline, CDR1 is SNHLY, CDR2 FYNNEI. Trimming cost V 7 bases and J 15 bases, with 22 bases left between them. The CDR3 region is CASTPSGFLRGFF. The CDR3 DNA is TGTGCCAGCACCCCCAGCGGATTCCTCCGAGGGTTCTTC.

The chain joins TRBV9 to TRBJ1-1; no clear D gene. V shed 0 bases and J shed 8 bases, with 11 bases lying between them. From germline, CDR1 is SGDLS and CDR2 YYNGEE. The CDR3 sequence is 13 residues long. The CDR3 loop reads CASSVATTQEAFF. The CDR3 nucleotides read TGTGCCAGCAGCGTAGCTACTACTCAAGAAGCTTTCTTT.

This clone has more than one count but fewer than ten. The chain employs TRBV7-3 and TRBJ2-5; no clear D. Trimming shortened V by 0 bases and J by 3 bases, and 5 bases separated the two germline ends. This CDR3 has 13 amino acids. CDR1 SGHTA and CDR2 FQGTGA come from the germline V gene. CDR3 nucleotides: TGTGCCAGCAGCTTAACATTAAAAGAGACCCAGTACTTC. As protein: CASSLTLKETQYF.

The CDR3 is CASSEKQGALTEAFF. CDR3 coding DNA: TGTGCCAGCAGCGAAAAACAGGGGGCGCTGACTGAAGCTTTCTTT. V is TRBV6-1 and J is TRBJ1-1, with TRBD1 matching over 9 bases. The CDR3 is 15 amino acids. Germline V gene data show CDR1 as MNHNS and CDR2 as SASEGT. V dropped 6 bases and J dropped 5; count of bases not matched to a gene: 10.

This clone was counted only a few times. The rearrangement links TRBV7-2 to TRBJ2-7, with a possible D match to TRBD2 (6 bases). With 4 bases removed from V and 2 bases from J, the gap between germline ends came to 12 bases. The CDR3 runs 14 residues. The germline V gene has CDR1 SGHTA and CDR2 FQGNSA. The CDR3, as DNA: TGTGCCAGCAGCTCGGAGGGTGGGACCTACGAGCAGTACTTC. This encodes CASSSEGGTYEQYF.

This clone was found a few times. This sequence joins TRBV6-4 and TRBJ2-3; 9 nucleotides match TRBD1. The junction had 0 bases not matched to a gene; V was cut back by 2 bases and J by 3 bases. Germline loops: CDR1 MRHNA, CDR2 SNTAGT. The length of the CDR3 is 14 residues. The CDR3: CASSDGTGTDTQYF. The CDR3, as DNA: TGTGCCAGCAGTGACGGGACAGGGACAGATACGCAGTATTTT.

This clone has more than one count but fewer than ten. This chain connects TRBV5-1 to TRBJ1-5; the D gene is possibly TRBD1 (6 bases). The CDR3 is 14 residues long. V gave up 0 bases and J gave up 6 bases, with 10 bases separating them. Looked up from germline, CDR1 is SGHRS and CDR2 is YFSETQ. The CDR3 sequence: CASSLESGVQPQHF. The CDR3 DNA reads TGCGCCAGCAGCTTGGAGTCAGGGGTTCAGCCCCAGCATTTT.

This clone was seen a single time. V usage is TRBV19 and J usage is TRBJ2-5; 7 bases agree with TRBD1. The germline V gene has CDR1 LNHDA and CDR2 SQIVND (reference sequence). CDR3 length: 14 residues. After removal of 6 bases from V and 5 bases from J, the junction contained 9 bases not matched to a gene. The DNA for the CDR3 is TGTGCCAGTAGCTCCAGGGGGTCGGGGGAGACCCAGTACTTC. Its translation is CASSSRGSGETQYF.

The rearrangement links TRBV7-2 to TRBJ1-3; perhaps TRBD1 as D (5 bases). CDR3 length: 14 residues. The V and J ends lost 3 bases and 8 bases respectively, with 14 bases between them. The germline CDR1 and CDR2 sequences are SGHTA and FQGNSA. In DNA form, the CDR3 reads TGTGCCAGCAGCTTTCGGGGGAAGACTGACACCATATATTTT. This codes for CASSFRGKTDTIYF.

Many counts were recorded for this clone. The chain combines TRBV4-2 with TRBJ2-1; 7 bases line up with TRBD1. Trimming removed 0 bases from V and 8 bases from J; junction bases left unmatched: 10. CDR3 length: 16 amino acids. Germline V gene sequence: CDR1 LGHNA, CDR2 YNFKEQ. The chain's CDR3 is CASSQEYRKGADEQFF. The CDR3 nucleotides are TGTGCCAGCAGCCAAGAGTACCGTAAGGGGGCCGATGAGCAGTTCTTC.

This clone has only one observation. The chain carries TRBV4-2 and TRBJ1-5; D possibly corresponds to TRBD1 (5 bases). Germline V lookup: CDR1 LGHNA, CDR2 YNFKEQ. The CDR3 extends over 14 amino acids. V gave up 3 bases and J gave up 2 bases, with 8 bases separating them. The CDR3 DNA reads TGTGCCAGCAGCCATACAGGAGGCAATCAGCCCCAGCATTTT. Protein sequence: CASSHTGGNQPQHF.

The chain joins TRBV18 to TRBJ1-5, with D tentatively TRBD1 (6 bases). V was pared by 2 bases and J by 4 bases, with 12 bases between. The CDR3 sequence is 15 residues long. CDR1 is KGHSH and CDR2 is LQKENI in the germline V gene. CDR3 DNA: TGTGCCAGCTCACCAACAGGGACCTTTAATCAGCCCCAGCATTTT. This translates into CASSPTGTFNQPQHF.

The chain employs TRBV2 and TRBJ2-7; 8 nucleotides line up with TRBD2. Germline-derived CDR1 and CDR2 are SNHLY and FYNNEI. V trimming: 5 bases; J trimming: 4 bases; junction bases outside the gene matches: 7. The length of the CDR3 is 14 residues. The CDR3 DNA is TGTGCCAGCAGTACCGGGACTAGAAATTACGAGCAGTACTTC. It yields the protein CASSTGTRNYEQYF.

V gene TRBV30 combines with J gene TRBJ1-2, with D tentatively TRBD1 (6 bases). CDR1 and CDR2 (germline): GTSNPN, SVGIG (reference sequence). This CDR3 comprises 14 residues. With 4 bases removed from V and 8 bases from J, the gap between germline ends came to 20 bases. The DNA of the CDR3 is TGTGCCTGGAATAGAGGAGCGGGGGGCGAAGGCTACACCTTC. Its translation is CAWNRGAGGEGYTF. The full variable domain, rest sourced from reference TRBV30 and TRBJ1-2, is SQTIHQWPATLVQPVGSPLSLECTVEGTSNPNLYWYRQAAGRGLQLLFYSVGIGQISSEVPQNLSASRPQDRQFILSSKKLLLSDSGFYLCAWNRGAGGEGYTFGSGTRLTVV.

The J gene is TRBJ2-2, the V gene TRBV5-4; TRBD2 agrees at 8 bases. The CDR3 covers 15 residues. The junction had 5 bases not matched to a gene; V was cut back by 2 bases and J by 5 bases. Germline-derived CDR1 and CDR2 are SGHNT and YYREEE (reference sequence). The DNA for the CDR3 is TGTGCCAGCAGCTTAGTAGCGGGAACGACCGGGGAGCTGTTTTTT. Its translation is CASSLVAGTTGELFF.

The chain employs TRBV5-3 and TRBJ1-5; 12 nucleotides align to TRBD1. TRBV5-3 is given ORF status, its function remaining uncertain. J lost 6 bases, V lost 3 bases, and 4 bases had no gene match. This CDR3 is built from 15 residues. The CDR3 region is CARSWDRGPGQPQHF. The CDR3 DNA follows: TGTGCCAGAAGCTGGGACAGGGGGCCGGGTCAGCCCCAGCATTTT.

The V call is TRBV6-5, the J call TRBJ2-7; 9 bases fit TRBD1. CDR1 MNHEY and CDR2 SVGAGI come from the germline V gene. V was clipped by 6 bases and J by 4 bases; unmatched bases: 7. The CDR3 is made up of 14 amino acids. The CDR3 spells CASRWDRATYEQYF. Here the CDR3 DNA reads TGTGCCAGCAGGTGGGACAGGGCGACTTACGAGCAGTACTTC.

The chain is built from TRBV5-1 and TRBJ1-1; TRBD1 is a possible D gene (6 bases). The CDR3 is 16 amino acids. Trimming took off 1 base at V and 5 bases at J, with 18 bases between the two ends. Germline CDR1 SGHRS, CDR2 YFSETQ. CDR3 coding DNA: TGCGCCAGCAGCTTGATTCAATTTCAGGGGCCGACTGAAGCTTTCTTT. Translation gives CASSLIQFQGPTEAFF.

The chain recombines TRBV4-2 with TRBJ2-6; D ambiguous. From germline, CDR1 is LGHNA and CDR2 YNFKEQ. The CDR3 spans 16 residues. Deletions cut 2 bases from V and 4 bases from J, with 12 bases between. Here the CDR3 reads CASSQPVRTGANVLTF. The CDR3 nucleotides read TGTGCCAGCAGCCAACCAGTCCGTACCGGGGCCAACGTCCTGACTTTC.

This clone was found a few times. In DNA, the CDR3 is TGCGCCAGCAGAGCGGTGTTACCCTACGAGCAGTACTTC. Translating gives CASRAVLPYEQYF. This chain links TRBV10-1 with TRBJ2-7; maybe TRBD2 (5 bases). The CDR3 is 13 amino acids. V was shortened by 6 bases and J by 2 bases, with 11 bases between the two germline ends. Germline assignment: CDR1 WNHNN and CDR2 SYGVQD (reference sequence).

V is TRBV7-8 and J is TRBJ1-3, with 7 bases that match TRBD1. This CDR3 is 14 amino acids long. V dropped 1 base and J dropped 4; count of bases not matched to a gene: 1. Per germline, CDR1 SGHVS and CDR2 FQNEAQ. In nucleotides, the CDR3 is TGTGCCAGCAGCTTAGAGGGACAGGGAAACACCATATATTTT. Translating gives CASSLEGQGNTIYF.